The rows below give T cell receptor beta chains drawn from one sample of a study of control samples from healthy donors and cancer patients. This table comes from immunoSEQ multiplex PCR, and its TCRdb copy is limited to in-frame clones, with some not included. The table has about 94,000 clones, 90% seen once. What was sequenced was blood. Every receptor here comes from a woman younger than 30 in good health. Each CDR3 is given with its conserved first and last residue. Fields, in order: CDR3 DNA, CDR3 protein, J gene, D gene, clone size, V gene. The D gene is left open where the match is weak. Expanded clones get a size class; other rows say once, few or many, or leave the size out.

TGCGCCAGCAGTAAACCCGAGGCGGTAAACACTGAAGCTTTCTTT | CASSKPEAVNTEAFF | TRBJ1-1 | - | once | TRBV4-1
TGTGCCAGCAGCCGAGGACTAGCGGGGGGGCCCGCAAATAATACGCAGTATTTT | CASSRGLAGGPANNTQYF | TRBJ2-3 | TRBD2 | - | TRBV5-4
TGTGCCACCAGTGATTCCCCAACTCGGACAGGGGGCATTGGCGGGGAGCTGTTTTTT | CATSDSPTRTGGIGGELFF | TRBJ2-2 | TRBD1 | - | TRBV24-1
TGTGCCAGCAGCTTGCCACAGGGGTGGGACACTGAAGCTTTCTTT | CASSLPQGWDTEAFF | TRBJ1-1 | TRBD1 | - | TRBV5-6
TGTGCCAGCAGTTTTGTAGCGGGGAGCAATCAGCCCCAGCATTTT | CASSFVAGSNQPQHF | TRBJ1-5 | - | once | TRBV27
TGTGCCACCAGCAGAGAATTGGGGATTAATGAAAAACTGTTTTTT | CATSRELGINEKLFF | TRBJ1-4 | - | - | TRBV15
TGTGCCAGCAGCACCCGGACAGGGCCGACCTACGAGCAGTACTTC | CASSTRTGPTYEQYF | TRBJ2-7 | TRBD1 | once | TRBV5-6
TGTGCCGCCAGACAGGGTTTCTCTGGAAACACCATATATTTT | CAARQGFSGNTIYF | TRBJ1-3 | TRBD1 | - | TRBV6-5
TGTGCCAGCAGTGACTCTAGCGGGGGACACACAGATACGCAGTATTTT | CASSDSSGGHTDTQYF | TRBJ2-3 | TRBD2 | few | TRBV6-4
TGTGCCAGTAGTATCCCCTCGGACGGATTAAAGAACTATGGCTACACCTTC | CASSIPSDGLKNYGYTF | TRBJ1-2 | - | - | TRBV19
TGCGCCAGCAGCTTGGAGGGTTCAACTAATGAAAAACTGTTTTTT | CASSLEGSTNEKLFF | TRBJ1-4 | - | - | TRBV5-1
TGTGCCAGTACCCTCGTGGCCCCTGGGACAGGGGGCTTTATGAACACTGAAGCTTTCTTT | CASTLVAPGTGGFMNTEAFF | TRBJ1-1 | TRBD1 | - | TRBV19
TGTGCCAGCAGGGCAGTACAAGAGACCCAGTACTTC | CASRAVQETQYF | TRBJ2-5 | - | - | TRBV6-5
TGTGCCAGCAGTCGACAGGACCCAGGGGAGCTGTTTTTT | CASSRQDPGELFF | TRBJ2-2 | - | - | TRBV7-9
TGTGCCATCAGTGACGGGACCTCGGGAAACACCATATATTTT | CAISDGTSGNTIYF | TRBJ1-3 | - | once | TRBV10-3
TGCAGTGCTAGTGGGATGGACAGGGGGGACTACAATGAGCAGTTCTTC | CSASGMDRGDYNEQFF | TRBJ2-1 | TRBD1 | - | TRBV20-1
TGTGCCAGCAGCCCGACGGGACAGGGATTCTCCTCCTACGAGCAGTACTTC | CASSPTGQGFSSYEQYF | TRBJ2-7 | TRBD1 | - | TRBV9
TGTGCCAGCAGTTTTGGACTCCTGATCGAGCAGTACTTC | CASSFGLLIEQYF | TRBJ2-7 | - | - | TRBV12-3/TRBV12-4
TGCGCCAGCAGCCACGACAGTTTTGAAGGTTCAACTGAAGCTTTCTTT | CASSHDSFEGSTEAFF | TRBJ1-1 | - | - | TRBV4-1
TGTGCCAGCAGTTACTCGTTGCGGGGGGCCCTCACTGAAGCTTTCTTT | CASSYSLRGALTEAFF | TRBJ1-1 | - | - | TRBV6-6
TGTGCCAGCAGTTACTCCCCAACCATCCTTAATGGGGATCAGCCCCAGCATTTT | CASSYSPTILNGDQPQHF | TRBJ1-5 | - | - | TRBV6-2/TRBV6-3
TGTGCCAGCAGTTTGACAGGAGGACCCCCAGATACGCAGTATTTT | CASSLTGGPPDTQYF | TRBJ2-3 | - | - | TRBV5-4
TGTGCCAGTAGTATACCCAGCTCTGGGGCCAACGTCCTGACTTTC | CASSIPSSGANVLTF | TRBJ2-6 | - | - | TRBV19
TGTGCCAGCAGCCCAAGGGCAGGACCGGGAACTAACGAGCAGTACTTC | CASSPRAGPGTNEQYF | TRBJ2-7 | - | - | TRBV28
TGTGCCAGCAGCCCTGGCTCAATGGTGGGCTACACCTTC | CASSPGSMVGYTF | TRBJ1-2 | - | - | TRBV5-5
TGTGCCAGTACAACGGGGCCCGCGTATGGCTACACCTTC | CASTTGPAYGYTF | TRBJ1-2 | - | - | TRBV19
TGTGCCAGCAGCGTAGACGGGACACCGAATTCACCCCTCCACTTT | CASSVDGTPNSPLHF | TRBJ1-6 | - | - | TRBV9
TGTGCCAGCAGTCAGAGGGAGGACAGGGGCGCTTACACCGGGGAGCTGTTTTTT | CASSQREDRGAYTGELFF | TRBJ2-2 | TRBD1 | - | TRBV2